The rows below give T cell receptor beta chains drawn from one sample of a study of shared clonotypes between healthy human individuals. Sequencing was performed with immunoSEQ multiplex PCR; in TCRdb, only in-frame clones are kept and a portion is missing. The sample carries 2 million to 2.5 million clones, almost 96% recorded once. The sample comprised naive CD4+ T cells sorted from blood. The receptors originated from a man between 18 and 29 years old in good health. CDR3s include the opening cysteine and the closing phenylalanine or tryptophan. The order of the fields is J gene, clone size, V gene, D gene, CDR3 DNA, CDR3 protein. A D gene is named only where the DNA matches it firmly. Rows give clone size only sometimes, using once, few, many, or a class for an expanded clone.

TRBJ1-5,few,TRBV2,NA,TGTGCCAGCAGTGAGAGCAGGGTGAGCAATCAGCCCCAGCATTTT,CASSESRVSNQPQHF
TRBJ2-1,NA,TRBV2,NA,TGTGCCAACTCCCTAAGCTCCTACAATGAGCAGTTCTTC,CANSLSSYNEQFF
TRBJ2-7,NA,TRBV5-4,TRBD1,TGTGCCAGCAGCCCCTCGACCTGGACAGGAACCTACGAGCAGTACTTC,CASSPSTWTGTYEQYF
TRBJ1-5,NA,TRBV4-1,NA,TGCGCCAGCAGCCAAGAAGGCGGGCAATTCGGGTTTCGGGTTCAGCCCCAGCATTTT,CASSQEGGQFGFRVQPQHF
TRBJ2-1,NA,TRBV5-7,NA,TGTGCCAGCAGCCGAGGGACTGGGAGCGAGCAGTTCTTC,CASSRGTGSEQFF
TRBJ2-5,NA,TRBV18,TRBD1,TGTGCCAGCTCACCAGTACAGGGGGGATTGGAGACCCAGTACTTC,CASSPVQGGLETQYF
TRBJ2-3,NA,TRBV15,NA,TGTGCCACCAGCAGAACCCCCTCCCGGGGGGCCTCAGATACGCAGTATTTT,CATSRTPSRGASDTQYF
TRBJ1-1,once,TRBV11-3,NA,TGTGCCAGCAGCTTAGATCGGGGTGAAGCTTTCTTT,CASSLDRGEAFF
TRBJ2-2,NA,TRBV6-6,NA,TGTGCCAGCAGACGAGGACAGAACACCGGGGAGCTGTTTTTT,CASRRGQNTGELFF
TRBJ2-6,NA,TRBV7-2,NA,TGTGCCAGCAGCACCCCCCGGGTAGGAGTCTTATCTGGGGCCAACGTCCTGACTTTC,CASSTPRVGVLSGANVLTF
TRBJ2-1,NA,TRBV5-1,NA,TGCGCCAGCAGCAGTAGCGGATACTCCTACAATGAGCAGTTCTTC,CASSSSGYSYNEQFF
TRBJ2-2,few,TRBV6-5,NA,TGTGCCACTAATAACTTTGACACCGGGGAGCTGTTTTTT,CATNNFDTGELFF
TRBJ2-7,NA,TRBV5-1,TRBD1,TGCGCCAGCAGCGCCGGGACAGGGGAGCGCCACGAGCAGTACTTC,CASSAGTGERHEQYF
TRBJ2-5,NA,TRBV19,TRBD2,TGTGCCAGTAGTATTGGGGGGGTCCAAGAGACCCAGTACTTC,CASSIGGVQETQYF
TRBJ2-3,NA,TRBV13,TRBD2,TGTGCCAGCAGCGGTGGTGGTCTAGCGGGGGGAAAGGGCACAGATACGCAGTATTTT,CASSGGGLAGGKGTDTQYF
TRBJ2-5,once,TRBV5-1,NA,TGCGCCAGCAGCCAAAGCCAGGAGACCCAGTACTTC,CASSQSQETQYF
TRBJ1-3,NA,TRBV6-6,NA,TGTGCCAGCAGACGACTTGGTCAGGGAATCGGAAACACCATATATTTT,CASRRLGQGIGNTIYF
TRBJ1-4,NA,TRBV5-8,NA,TGTGCCAACCCCCTTAATGAAAAACTGTTTTTT,CANPLNEKLFF
TRBJ1-6,NA,TRBV19,NA,TGTGCCAGTAGTATAGGAGTAGTGGCACCCCTCCACTTT,CASSIGVVAPLHF
TRBJ2-5,NA,TRBV18,NA,TGTGCCAGCTCATCCCTACAAGAGACCCAGTACTTC,CASSSLQETQYF
TRBJ1-4,NA,TRBV30,TRBD1,TGTGCCTGGGGAAACAGGCCGGGACAGGGATTTGAAAAACTGTTTTTT,CAWGNRPGQGFEKLFF
TRBJ2-2,NA,TRBV10-1,NA,TGCGCCAGCAGTGAGGGGGGCAGTTCGAACACCGGGGAGCTGTTTTTT,CASSEGGSSNTGELFF
TRBJ2-7,NA,TRBV18,NA,TGTGCCAGCTCACCAATTGTTGTCAACGAGCAGTACTTC,CASSPIVVNEQYF
TRBJ1-2,NA,TRBV5-1,NA,TGCGCCAGCAGCCGGGGGCCAGGTGCCGGCTACACCTTC,CASSRGPGAGYTF
TRBJ2-7,NA,TRBV9,NA,TGTGCCAGCAGACGAGATAGCCAGGGACAGTACTTC,CASRRDSQGQYF
TRBJ1-1,NA,TRBV4-1,NA,TGCGCCAGCAGCCAAGATCCGGACAGTGGTCTGAACACTGAAGCTTTCTTT,CASSQDPDSGLNTEAFF
TRBJ2-7,NA,TRBV9,TRBD1,TGTGCCAGCAGCGTATTGGGGACAGGGCCCTACGAGCAGTACTTC,CASSVLGTGPYEQYF
TRBJ2-5,NA,TRBV11-2,NA,TGTGCCAGCAGCTTACTACGAGGGGTTGAGACCCAGTACTTC,CASSLLRGVETQYF
TRBJ2-3,NA,TRBV7-9,TRBD2,TGTGCCAGCAGCCCACTAGCGGGAGTCCAAGATACGCAGTATTTT,CASSPLAGVQDTQYF
TRBJ1-3,NA,TRBV6-1,NA,TGTGCCAGCAGAACAGTATCAAACACCATATATTTT,CASRTVSNTIYF
TRBJ2-3,NA,TRBV7-9,NA,TGTGCCAGCAGCTTAACGGGAGATACGCAGTATTTT,CASSLTGDTQYF
TRBJ1-1,NA,TRBV29-1,TRBD1,TGCAGCGCCTGGACAGGGCAAACTGAAGCTTTCTTT,CSAWTGQTEAFF
TRBJ1-1,NA,TRBV28,TRBD1,TGTGCCAGCAGTCCGGGACAGGGCTGGACTGAAGCTTTCTTT,CASSPGQGWTEAFF
TRBJ2-1,NA,TRBV19,NA,TGTGCCAGTAGTAGGGACAGGGGGACTAGCGGGCTCTCCTACAATGAGCAGTTCTTC,CASSRDRGTSGLSYNEQFF
TRBJ2-3,NA,TRBV10-3,NA,TGTGCCATCAGTGGGTCGGCCGACACAGATACGCAGTATTTT,CAISGSADTDTQYF
TRBJ2-7,NA,TRBV6-5,TRBD1,TGTGCCAGCAGTTCACAGGGGGGCGAGCAGTACTTC,CASSSQGGEQYF
TRBJ2-7,NA,TRBV5-1,TRBD1,TGCGCCAGCAGCCGGGGGACAGGGCTCTACGAGCAGTACTTC,CASSRGTGLYEQYF
TRBJ2-3,NA,TRBV5-1,TRBD2,TGCGCCAGCAGCTCTAGCGGGGGAGGTCTGAACACAGATACGCAGTATTTT,CASSSSGGGLNTDTQYF
TRBJ2-2,NA,TRBV19,NA,TGTGCCAGTAGTATTCAGATTGACTGGGTCTCCGGGGAGCTGTTTTTT,CASSIQIDWVSGELFF
TRBJ2-5,NA,TRBV25-1,NA,TGTGCCAGCAGTGAATTGAACAGGCAAGAGACCCAGTACTTC,CASSELNRQETQYF
TRBJ2-4,NA,TRBV7-9,TRBD2,TGTGCCAGCAGCTTTACGGGAGGAGACATTCAGTACTTC,CASSFTGGDIQYF
TRBJ1-5,NA,TRBV10-1,NA,TGCGCCAGCAGTGAGTCCGGAGGCAACCAGCATTTT,CASSESGGNQHF
TRBJ2-7,NA,TRBV5-6,TRBD2,TGTGCCAGCAGCTTGGAGGGACTAGCGGGAGGTGAGCAGTACTTC,CASSLEGLAGGEQYF
TRBJ2-3,NA,TRBV7-9,NA,TGTGCCAGCAGCTCTTTACTAGGAACAGATACGCAGTATTTT,CASSSLLGTDTQYF